This T cell receptor (beta chain) was obtained from a study of blood T cell repertoires in COVID-19. Study-level information: Samples came from the United States, Italy and Spain, spanning acute and convalescent COVID-19. Nucleic acid was either cDNA or gDNA, and it came from T cells, B-cell-depleted T cells, or PBMCs.

Germline V gene lookup returns CDR1 MDHEN and CDR2 SYDVKM. The trim removed 5 bases at V and 2 bases at J, leaving 8 bases unmatched. This CDR3 spans 15 amino acids. Study processing details: Reference gene primer amplification gave nucleated cell count estimates. The table came from immunoSEQ multiplex PCR; TCRdb's copy has only in-frame clones and leaves some out. That table supplies the V and J calls and clone size; D and trimming were determined from the DNA. The table lists some 150,000 clones, around 87% of them singletons, with over 5% in the top ten. This clone was recorded a few times. The chain has TRBV28 and TRBJ2-7; TRBD2 agrees at 8 bases. Material: peripheral blood. The TCR originated in a human donor in a cohort sampled during active COVID-19. In DNA, the CDR3 is TGTGCCAGCAGTCCTATGACTAGCGAAACCTACGAGCAGTACTTC. Translation: CASSPMTSETYEQYF. The whole variable domain, remainder taken from reference TRBV28 and TRBJ2-7, is DVKVTQSSRYLVKRTGEKVFLECVQDMDHENMFWYRQDPGLGLRLIYFSYDVKMKEKGDIPEGYSVSREKKERFSLILESASTNQTSMYLCASSPMTSETYEQYFGPGTRLTVT.